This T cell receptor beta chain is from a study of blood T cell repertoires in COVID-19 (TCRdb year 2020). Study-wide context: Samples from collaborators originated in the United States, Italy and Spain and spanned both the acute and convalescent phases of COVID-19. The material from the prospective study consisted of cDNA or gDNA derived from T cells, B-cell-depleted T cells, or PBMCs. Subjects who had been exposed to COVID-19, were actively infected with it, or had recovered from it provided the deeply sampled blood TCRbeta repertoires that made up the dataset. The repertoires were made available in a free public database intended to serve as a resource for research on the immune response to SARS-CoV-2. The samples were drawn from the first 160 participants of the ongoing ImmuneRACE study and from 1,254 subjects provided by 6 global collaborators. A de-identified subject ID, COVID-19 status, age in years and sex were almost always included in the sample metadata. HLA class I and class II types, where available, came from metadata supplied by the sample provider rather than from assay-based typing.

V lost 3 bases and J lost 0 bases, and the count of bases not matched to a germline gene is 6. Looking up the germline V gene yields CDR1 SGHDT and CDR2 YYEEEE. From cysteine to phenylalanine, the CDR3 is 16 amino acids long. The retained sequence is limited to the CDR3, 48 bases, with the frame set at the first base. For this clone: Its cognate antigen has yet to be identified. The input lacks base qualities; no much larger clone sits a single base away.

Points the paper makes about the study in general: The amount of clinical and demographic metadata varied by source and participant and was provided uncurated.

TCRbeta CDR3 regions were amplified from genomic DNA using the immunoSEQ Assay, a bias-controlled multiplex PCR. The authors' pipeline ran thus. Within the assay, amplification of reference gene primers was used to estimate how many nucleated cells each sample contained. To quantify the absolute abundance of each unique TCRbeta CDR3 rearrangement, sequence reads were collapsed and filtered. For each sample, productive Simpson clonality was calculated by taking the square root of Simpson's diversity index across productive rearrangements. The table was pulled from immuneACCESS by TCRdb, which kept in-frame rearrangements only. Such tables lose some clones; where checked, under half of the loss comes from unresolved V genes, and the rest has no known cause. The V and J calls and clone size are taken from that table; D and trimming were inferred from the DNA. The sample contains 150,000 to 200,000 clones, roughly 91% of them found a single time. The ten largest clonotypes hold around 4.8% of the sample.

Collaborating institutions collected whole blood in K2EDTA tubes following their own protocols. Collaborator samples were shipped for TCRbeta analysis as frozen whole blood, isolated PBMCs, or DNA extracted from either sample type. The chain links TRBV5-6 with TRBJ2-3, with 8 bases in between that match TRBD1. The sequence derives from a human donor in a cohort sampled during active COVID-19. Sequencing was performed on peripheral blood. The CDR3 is CASSWGQEHSTDTQYF. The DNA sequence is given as TGTGCCAGCAGCTGGGGACAGGAGCATAGCACAGATACGCAGTATTTT. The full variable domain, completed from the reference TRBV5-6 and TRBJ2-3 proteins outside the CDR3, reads DAGVTQSPTHLIKTRGQQVTLRCSPKSGHDTVSWYQQALGQGPQFIFQYYEEEERQRGNFPDRFSGHQFPNYSSELNVNALLLGDSALYLCASSWGQEHSTDTQYFGPGTRLTVL.